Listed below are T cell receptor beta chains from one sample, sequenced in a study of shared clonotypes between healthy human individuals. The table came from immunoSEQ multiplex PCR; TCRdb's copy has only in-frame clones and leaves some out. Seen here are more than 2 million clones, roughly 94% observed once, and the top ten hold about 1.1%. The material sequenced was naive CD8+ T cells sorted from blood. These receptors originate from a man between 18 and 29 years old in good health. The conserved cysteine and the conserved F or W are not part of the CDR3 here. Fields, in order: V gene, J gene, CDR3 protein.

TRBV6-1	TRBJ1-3	ASRKDRVGNTIY
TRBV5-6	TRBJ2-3	ASSLGTGGGTDTQY
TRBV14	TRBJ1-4	ASSPRYGQGEEKLF
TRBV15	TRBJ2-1	ATSVTGDSYNEQF
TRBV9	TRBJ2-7	ASSVGDRAYEQY
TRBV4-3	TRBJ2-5	ASSQDTGQGSRETQY
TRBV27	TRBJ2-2	ASSNSGELF
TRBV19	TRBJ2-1	ASSMGLANEQF
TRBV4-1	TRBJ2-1	ASSQDPGLLQF
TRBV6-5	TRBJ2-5	ASRPQGGQETQY
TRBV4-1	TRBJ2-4	ASSQLDRVGDIQY
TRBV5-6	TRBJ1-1	ASSLDSVTGLYSEAF
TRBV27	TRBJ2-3	ASSLVSTDTQY
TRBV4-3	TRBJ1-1	ASSQDRGSMNTEAF
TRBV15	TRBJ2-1	ATSSPGSEQF
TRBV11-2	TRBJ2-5	ASSLARNSGGTQY
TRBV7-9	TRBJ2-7	ASSLAAGFYEQY
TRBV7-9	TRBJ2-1	ASSSGTHNEQF
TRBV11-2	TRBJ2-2	ASSFGETGELF
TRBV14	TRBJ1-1	ASSQDLITEKEAF
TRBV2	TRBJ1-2	ASREPMGNYGYT
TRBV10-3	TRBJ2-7	AISVLEGGYEQY
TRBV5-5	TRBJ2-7	ASSLSPTYEQY
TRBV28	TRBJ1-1	ASSFRLKAEAF
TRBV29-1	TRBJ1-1	SVEQGPAF
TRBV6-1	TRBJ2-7	ASSEMFVGAEDNEQY
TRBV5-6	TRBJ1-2	ASSERGRSYGYT
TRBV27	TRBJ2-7	ASSWGGAGEQY
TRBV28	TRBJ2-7	ASRGEIGSYEQY
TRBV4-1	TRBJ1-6	ASSLGQGLSPLH
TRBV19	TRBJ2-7	ASSIGLAVQYEQY